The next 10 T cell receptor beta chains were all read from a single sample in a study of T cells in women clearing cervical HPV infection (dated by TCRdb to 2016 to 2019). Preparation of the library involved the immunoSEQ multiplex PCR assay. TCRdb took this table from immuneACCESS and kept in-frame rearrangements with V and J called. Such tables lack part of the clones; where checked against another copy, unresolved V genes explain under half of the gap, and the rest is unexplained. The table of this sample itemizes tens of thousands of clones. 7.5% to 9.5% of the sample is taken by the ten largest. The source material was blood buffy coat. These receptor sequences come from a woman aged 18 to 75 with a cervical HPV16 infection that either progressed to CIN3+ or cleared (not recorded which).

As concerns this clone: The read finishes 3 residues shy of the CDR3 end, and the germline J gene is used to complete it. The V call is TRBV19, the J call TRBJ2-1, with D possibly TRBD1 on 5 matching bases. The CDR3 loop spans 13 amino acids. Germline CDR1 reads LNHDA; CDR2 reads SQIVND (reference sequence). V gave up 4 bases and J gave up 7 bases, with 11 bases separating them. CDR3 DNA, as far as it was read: TGTGCCAGTAGTACAGGGTTTAGGAATGAG. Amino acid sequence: CASSTGFRNE. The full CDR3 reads CASSTGFRNEQFF.

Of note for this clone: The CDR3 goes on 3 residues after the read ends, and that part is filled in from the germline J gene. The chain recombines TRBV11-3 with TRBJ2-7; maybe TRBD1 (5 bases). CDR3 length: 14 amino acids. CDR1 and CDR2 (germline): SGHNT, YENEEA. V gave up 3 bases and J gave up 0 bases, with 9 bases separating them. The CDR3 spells CASSLGQASYEQYF. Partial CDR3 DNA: TGTGCCAGCAGCTTGGGGCAGGCCTCCTACGAG.

Partial CDR3 DNA: TGTGCCAGCACCCCGGTAGTGGGCAATCAGCCC. It is translated as CASTPVVGNQP. The whole CDR3 is CASTPVVGNQPQHF. The chain recombines TRBV7-2 with TRBJ1-5; no firm D call. From the germline J gene comes the end of the CDR3, since the read stops 3 residues before it. From germline, CDR1 is SGHTA and CDR2 FQGNSA. V was shortened by 7 bases and J by 2 bases, with 12 bases between the two germline ends. The CDR3 spans 14 residues.

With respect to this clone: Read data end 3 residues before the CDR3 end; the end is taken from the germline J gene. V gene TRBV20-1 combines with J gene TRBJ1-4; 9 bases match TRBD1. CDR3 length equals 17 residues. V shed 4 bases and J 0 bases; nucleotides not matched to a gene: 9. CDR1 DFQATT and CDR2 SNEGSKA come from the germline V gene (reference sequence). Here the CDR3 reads CSATGTGKGATNEKLFF. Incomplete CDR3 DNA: TGCAGTGCTACAGGGACAGGGAAAGGAGCAACTAATGAAAAA.

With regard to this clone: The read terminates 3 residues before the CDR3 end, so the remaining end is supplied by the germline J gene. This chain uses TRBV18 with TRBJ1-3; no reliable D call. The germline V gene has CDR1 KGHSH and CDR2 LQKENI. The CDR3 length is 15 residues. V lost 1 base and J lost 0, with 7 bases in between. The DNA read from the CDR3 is TGTGCCAGCTCACCACTCGGGGACTCTGGAAACACC. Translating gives CASSPLGDSGNT. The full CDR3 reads CASSPLGDSGNTIYF.

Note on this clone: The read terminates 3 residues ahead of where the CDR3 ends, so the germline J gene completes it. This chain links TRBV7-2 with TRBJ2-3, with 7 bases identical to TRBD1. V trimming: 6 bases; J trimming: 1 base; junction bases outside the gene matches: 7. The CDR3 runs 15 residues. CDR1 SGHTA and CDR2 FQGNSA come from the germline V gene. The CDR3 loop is CASRTGVQGTDTQYF. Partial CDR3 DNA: TGTGCCAGCAGAACAGGGGTTCAGGGCACAGATACG.

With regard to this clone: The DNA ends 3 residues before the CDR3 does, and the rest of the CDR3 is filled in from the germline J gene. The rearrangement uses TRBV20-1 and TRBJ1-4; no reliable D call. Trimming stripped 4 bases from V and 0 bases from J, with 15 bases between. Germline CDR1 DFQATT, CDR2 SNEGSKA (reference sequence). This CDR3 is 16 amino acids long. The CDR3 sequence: CSANIPGFSTNEKLFF. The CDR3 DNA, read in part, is TGCAGTGCTAATATTCCAGGATTTTCAACTAATGAAAAA.

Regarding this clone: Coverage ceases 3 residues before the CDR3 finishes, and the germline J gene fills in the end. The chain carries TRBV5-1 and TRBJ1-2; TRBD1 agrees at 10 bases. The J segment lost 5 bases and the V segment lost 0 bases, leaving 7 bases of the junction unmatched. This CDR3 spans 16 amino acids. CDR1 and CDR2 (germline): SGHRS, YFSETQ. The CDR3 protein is CASSLATGGQLYGYTF. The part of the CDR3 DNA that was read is TGCGCCAGCAGCTTGGCGACAGGGGGCCAGCTGTATGGC. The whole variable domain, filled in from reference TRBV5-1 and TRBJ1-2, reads KAGVTQTPRYLIKTRGQQVTLSCSPISGHRSVSWYQQTPGQGLQFLFEYFSETQRNKGNFPGRFSGRQFSNSRSEMNVSTLELGDSALYLCASSLATGGQLYGYTFGSGTRLTVV.

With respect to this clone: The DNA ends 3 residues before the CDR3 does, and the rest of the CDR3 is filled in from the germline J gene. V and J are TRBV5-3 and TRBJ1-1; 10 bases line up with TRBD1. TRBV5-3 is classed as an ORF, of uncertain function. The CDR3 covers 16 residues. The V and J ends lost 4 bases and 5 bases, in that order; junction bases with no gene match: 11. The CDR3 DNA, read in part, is TGTGCCAGAAGCGAACCCGACAGGGGGCGGTTGACTGAA. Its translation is CARSEPDRGRLTE. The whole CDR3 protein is CARSEPDRGRLTEAFF.

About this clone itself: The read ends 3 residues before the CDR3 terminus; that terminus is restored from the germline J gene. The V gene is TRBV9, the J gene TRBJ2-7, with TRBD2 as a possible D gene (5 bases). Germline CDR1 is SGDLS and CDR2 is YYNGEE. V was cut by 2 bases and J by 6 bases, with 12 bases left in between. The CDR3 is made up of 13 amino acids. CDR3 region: CASSVTSFGEQYF. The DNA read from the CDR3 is TGTGCCAGCAGCGTCACTAGTTTTGGCGAG.